Presented here are 6 T cell receptor beta chains from one specimen sequenced in a study of T cell repertoires in cytomegalovirus infection (dated by TCRdb to the late 2010s). For sequencing, an Illumina HiSeq 1500 was employed. TCRdb itself trimmed the public reads at Q25 with fastp, ran MiXCR and retained productive beta chains. Rows are combined by CDR3 protein, so each entry shows the most common genes and DNA. This sample has around 530,000 distinct CDR3 sequences in its table, and about 30% of those were observed once. The ten largest clones add up to less than 15% of the sample. Sequencing was carried out using PBMCs. The receptors were sampled from a human donor in good health (CMV status not recorded). Some clones in this sample may be carry-over from other donors' samples.

This clonotype has a handful of counts. The rearrangement links TRBV7-9 to TRBJ1-1; D is possibly TRBD1 (5 bases). The CDR3 contains 15 residues. Trimming removed 5 bases at V and 0 bases at J, with 13 bases between. CDR1 and CDR2 from the germline V gene are SEHNR and FQNEAQ (reference sequence). In DNA, the CDR3 is TGTGCCAGCAGCCCGGTACGGGGCTTGAACACTGAAGCTTTCTTT. Translated, it gives CASSPVRGLNTEAFF.

This rearrangement joins TRBV3-1 to TRBJ2-1; D may correspond to TRBD1 or TRBD2 (5 bases each). This CDR3 is built from 15 residues. Germline CDR1 is LGHDT and CDR2 is YNNKEL (reference sequence). Between the trimmed V and J ends, which lost 3 bases and 9 bases, there was a span of 18 bases. CDR3 sequence (DNA): TGTGCCAGCAGCCAGTGGGGGAGTCTTTTTGGTGAGCAGTTCTTC. This sequence encodes CASSQWGSLFGEQFF.

The chain is built from TRBV7-2 and TRBJ2-5; no reliable D call. Germline V lookup: CDR1 SGHTA, CDR2 FQGNSA. The CDR3 extends over 13 amino acids. Trimming shortened V by 1 base and J by 5 bases, and 8 bases separated the two germline ends. CDR3 nucleotides: TGTGCCAGCAGCTTAGGGATGGGGGAGACCCAGTACTTC. Its translation: CASSLGMGETQYF.

This clonotype was observed a handful of times. The chain's CDR3 is CASSSLATLTGELFF. CDR3 coding DNA: TGTGCCAGCAGCTCCCTAGCGACCCTTACCGGGGAGCTGTTTTTT. The chain couples TRBV7-6 to TRBJ2-2; tentative D call: TRBD2 (6 bases). This CDR3 has 15 amino acids. In germline, CDR1 is SGHVS, CDR2 FNYEAQ. V gave up 4 bases and J gave up 5 bases, with 14 bases separating them. The full variable domain, its missing parts supplied by reference TRBV7-6 and TRBJ2-2, is GAGVSQSPRYKVTKRGQDVALRCDPISGHVSLYWYRQALGQGPEFLTYFNYEAQQDKSGLPNDRFSAERPEGSISTLTIQRTEQRDSAMYRCASSSLATLTGELFFGEGSRLTVL.

The CDR3 reads CSARQGGREWEAFF. CDR3 coding DNA: TGCAGTGCTAGACAAGGTGGAAGGGAGTGGGAAGCTTTCTTT. The chain employs TRBV20-1 and TRBJ1-1, with unresolved D. V lost 2 bases, J lost 8 bases, and 18 bases lay in between. The CDR3 sequence is 14 residues long. Looked up from germline, CDR1 is DFQATT and CDR2 is SNEGSKA (reference sequence).

V usage is TRBV7-2 and J usage is TRBJ2-2, with unresolved D. CDR3 length equals 16 residues. Trimming removed 2 bases at V and 3 bases at J, with 13 bases between. CDR1 and CDR2 from the germline V gene are SGHTA and FQGNSA. This CDR3 is CASSLKSGRHTGELFF. In DNA, the CDR3 is TGTGCCAGCAGCTTAAAGTCTGGACGACACACCGGGGAGCTGTTTTTT.